This TCR beta chain was captured by sequencing in a study of response to subunit inactivated influenza vaccine. Comments on this clonotype: As yet, its antigen is unknown.

Regarding the study as a whole: Seasonal influenza vaccination, on each occasion, was suggested by the authors to recruit few new T cells.

Via MiXCR, TCRdb re-called the RT-PCR reads, giving one row per CDR3 protein. The sample comprises around 530,000 distinct CDR3 sequences, around 11% of which are singletons, and more than 8.5% rests with the top ten. The V end was cut by 3 bases, the J end by 7 bases, with 13 bases between. Per the germline V gene, CDR1 is SEHNR and CDR2 is FQNEAQ (reference sequence). This CDR3 has 14 residues. The chain has TRBV7-9 and TRBJ2-1, with D maybe TRBD1 (5 bases). The sequencing here drew on PBMCs from blood, taken on the day of vaccination. The TCR was taken from a man aged 45-65 years who received an inactivated influenza vaccine. The DNA for the CDR3 is TGTGCCAGCAGCTTGGCGACAGTCCATAATGAGCAGTTCTTC. This sequence encodes CASSLATVHNEQFF.